Following are 8 T cell receptor beta chains from one sample sequenced in a study of T cells in Graves' hyperthyroidism and ophthalmopathy. From RNA transcripts, TCR beta CDR3 regions were amplified. With the HTBI primer set, the TCR CDR3 went through a first round of RT-PCR. Using its own MiXCR run on the multiplex PCR reads, TCRdb lists one record per CDR3 protein. The sample carries hundreds of thousands of distinct CDR3 sequences, around 13% recorded once. Sequenced material: blood. The receptors were gathered from a woman aged 30 to 39 with Graves' hyperthyroidism that later progressed to Graves' ophthalmopathy.

The sample holds many counts of this clonotype. This chain joins TRBV27 and TRBJ1-1; D ambiguous. CDR1 is MNHEY, CDR2 SMNVEV, per germline (reference sequence). Trimming stripped 0 bases from V and 7 bases from J, with 9 bases between. The CDR3 has 13 residues. The CDR3 coding sequence is TGTGCCAGCAGTTTATCGAGCGGAGATGAAGCTTTCTTT. Protein product: CASSLSSGDEAFF.

This clonotype was detected ten times or more. The rearrangement uses TRBV12-5 and TRBJ1-6, with D perhaps TRBD1 (5 bases). The CDR3 extends over 14 amino acids. Trimming shortened V by 7 bases and J by 9 bases, and 16 bases separated the two germline ends. From germline, CDR1 is LGHNT and CDR2 FRNRAP. The CDR3 DNA reads as TGTGCTAGTGCCCCGTCGGGGGGAGCTTCACCCCTCCACTTT. Protein: CASAPSGGASPLHF.

The chain couples TRBV24-1 to TRBJ2-5, with 11 positions matching TRBD1. CDR1 and CDR2 from the germline V gene are KGHDR and SFDVKD. The length of the CDR3 is 14 residues. V lost 4 bases and J lost 5; bases outside the gene matches: 2. CDR3 amino acids: CATSERTGGETQYF. The DNA for the CDR3 is TGTGCCACCAGTGAACGGACAGGGGGCGAGACCCAGTACTTC.

The rearrangement uses TRBV11-2 and TRBJ1-1; D remains unclear. Germline CDR1 is SGHAT and CDR2 is FQNNGV. The CDR3 extends over 16 amino acids. The V and J ends lost 2 bases and 1 base respectively, with 14 bases between them. CDR3 coding DNA: TGTGCCAGCAGCTTAAGGTTCGGAGTGACGAACACTGAAGCTTTCTTT. Translating it yields CASSLRFGVTNTEAFF.

The chain carries TRBV27 and TRBJ1-1; D might be TRBD1 (6 bases). The length of the CDR3 is 14 residues. Germline CDR1 reads MNHEY; CDR2 reads SMNVEV (reference sequence). Trimming stripped 3 bases from V and 6 bases from J, with 14 bases between. CDR3 nucleotide sequence: TGTGCCAGCAGTTTGATGGGGGCTAGGGCTGAAGCTTTCTTT. This codes for CASSLMGARAEAFF.

This clonotype was counted ten times or more. The V and J genes are TRBV2 and TRBJ1-5, with D possibly TRBD1 on 5 matching bases. The CDR3 consists of 15 residues. Germline V CDR1 and CDR2: SNHLY, FYNNEI. The V end was cut by 7 bases, the J end by 0 bases, with 13 bases between. CDR3 bases: TGTGCCAGCAAAGACAGAGATTATAGCAATCAGCCCCAGCATTTT. It is translated as CASKDRDYSNQPQHF.

This clonotype was observed many times. This chain connects TRBV6-2 or TRBV6-3 to TRBJ2-7; 8 nucleotides match TRBD1. Germline CDR1 is MNHEY and CDR2 is SVGEGT. CDR3 length: 15 residues. V was pared by 5 bases and J by 3 bases, with 9 bases of the junction left unmatched. The CDR3 nucleotides are TGTGCCAGCAGTGACCCCGGACAGGGAGACTACGAGCAGTACTTC. Encoded protein: CASSDPGQGDYEQYF.

This clonotype turned up a few times. The chain carries TRBV7-9 and TRBJ1-1, with TRBD1 identical over 9 bases. Germline V gene data show CDR1 as SEHNR and CDR2 as FQNEAQ (reference sequence). The CDR3 extends over 16 amino acids. The V gene end was trimmed by 3 bases and the J gene end by 7 bases; junction bases not matched to a gene: 12. The CDR3 DNA reads as TGTGCCAGCAGCTTTCACCTGACGGACAGGGGTGGTGAAGCTTTCTTT. Translated: CASSFHLTDRGGEAFF.